This TCR beta chain was captured in a study of shared clonotypes between healthy human individuals. Study-wide findings and caveats: The study found lower generation probabilities in non-shared clonotypes than in those shared by all four donors.

Germline V gives CDR1 WSHSY, CDR2 SAAADI. This CDR3 region has 14 residues. The ends were cut back, 2 bases at V and 1 base at J, with 9 bases in the middle. TCRdb's table, derived via immunoSEQ multiplex PCR, lists solely in-frame clones and lacks some. The sample has approximately 940,000 clones, over 75% seen once. Points on this clone: Its antigen is currently unknown.

This chain links TRBV10-2 with TRBJ2-7; D ambiguous. The sequenced sample was memory CD4+ T cells sorted from blood. Subset given: CD45RA-negative fraction. This TCR was sampled from a man in his late teens or twenties in good health. CDR3 residues: CASSETVGSYEQYF. CDR3 bases: TGCGCCAGCAGTGAGACGGTCGGATCCTACGAGCAGTACTTC.